Given below is one T cell receptor (beta chain) in context. The antigen remains undetermined. Trimming left V 6 bases short and J 2 bases short, with 7 bases between. The CDR3 is made up of 13 amino acids. The germline CDR1 and CDR2 sequences are SGHAT and FQNNGV. TCRdb reprocessed the 5' RACE reads with MiXCR, giving one entry per CDR3 protein. Among 350,000 to 400,000 distinct CDR3 sequences, roughly 9% were seen once, and the ten largest hold about 9.1%. This sample was taken from a study of identical twins. Study conclusions and caveats: The study drew conclusions from cross-sectional statistical analysis, not from following the same donors.

Sequenced material: naive T cells sorted from blood. The chain links TRBV11-2 to TRBJ2-2; D gene ambiguous. The receptor was derived from a woman aged 45-65 years in good health. This CDR3 reads CASRTQNTGELFF. The DNA of the CDR3 is TGTGCCAGCAGGACACAAAACACCGGGGAGCTGTTTTTT.